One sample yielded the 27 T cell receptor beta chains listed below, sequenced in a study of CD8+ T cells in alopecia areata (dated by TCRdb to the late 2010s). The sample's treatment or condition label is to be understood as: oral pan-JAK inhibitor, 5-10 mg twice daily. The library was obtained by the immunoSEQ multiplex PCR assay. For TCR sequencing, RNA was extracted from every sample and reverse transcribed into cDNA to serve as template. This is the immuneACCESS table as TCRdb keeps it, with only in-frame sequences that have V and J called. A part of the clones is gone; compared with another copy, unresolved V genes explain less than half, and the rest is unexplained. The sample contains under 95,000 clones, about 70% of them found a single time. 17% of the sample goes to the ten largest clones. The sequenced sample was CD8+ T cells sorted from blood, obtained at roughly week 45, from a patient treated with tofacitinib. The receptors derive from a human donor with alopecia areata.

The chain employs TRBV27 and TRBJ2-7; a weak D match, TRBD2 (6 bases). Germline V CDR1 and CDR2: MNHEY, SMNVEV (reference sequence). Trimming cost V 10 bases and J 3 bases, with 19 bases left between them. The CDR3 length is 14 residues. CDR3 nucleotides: TGTGCCACTGCCATAGGGACTCAATACTACGAGCAGTACTTC. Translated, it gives CATAIGTQYYEQYF.

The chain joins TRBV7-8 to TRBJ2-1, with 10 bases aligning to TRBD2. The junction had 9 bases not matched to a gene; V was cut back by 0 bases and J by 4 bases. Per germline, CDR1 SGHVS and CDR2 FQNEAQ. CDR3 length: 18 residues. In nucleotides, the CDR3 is TGTGCCAGCAGCTTAGCTATGGTAGCGGGGGGCCTATACAATGAGCAGTTCTTC. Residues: CASSLAMVAGGLYNEQFF.

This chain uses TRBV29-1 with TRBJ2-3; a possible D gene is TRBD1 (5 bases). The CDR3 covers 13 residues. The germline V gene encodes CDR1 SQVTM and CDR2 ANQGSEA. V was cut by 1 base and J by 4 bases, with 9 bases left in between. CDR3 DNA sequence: TGCAGCGTTGAAGCTCCAGGGCCAGATACGCAGTATTTT. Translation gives CSVEAPGPDTQYF.

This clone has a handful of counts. The CDR3 here is CSVEGGQAYEQYF. DNA of the CDR3: TGCAGCGTTGAAGGGGGACAGGCCTACGAGCAGTACTTC. This chain connects TRBV29-1 to TRBJ2-7, with TRBD1 matching 8 bases. The CDR3 sequence is 13 residues long. Germline-derived CDR1 and CDR2 are SQVTM and ANQGSEA. Unmatched junction bases numbered 1, after V lost 1 base and J lost 2 bases.

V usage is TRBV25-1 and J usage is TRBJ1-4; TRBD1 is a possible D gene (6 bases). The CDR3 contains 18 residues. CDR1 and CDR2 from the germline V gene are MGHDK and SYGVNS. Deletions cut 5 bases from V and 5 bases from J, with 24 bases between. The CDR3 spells CASSRREGQTDDNEKLFF. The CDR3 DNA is TGTGCCAGCAGTCGGAGGGAAGGACAGACCGATGACAATGAAAAACTGTTTTTT. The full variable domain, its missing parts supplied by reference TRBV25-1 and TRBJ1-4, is EADIYQTPRYLVIGTGKKITLECSQTMGHDKMYWYQQDPGMELHLIHYSYGVNSTEKGDLSSESTVSRIRTEHFPLTLESARPSHTSQYLCASSRREGQTDDNEKLFFGSGTQLSVL.

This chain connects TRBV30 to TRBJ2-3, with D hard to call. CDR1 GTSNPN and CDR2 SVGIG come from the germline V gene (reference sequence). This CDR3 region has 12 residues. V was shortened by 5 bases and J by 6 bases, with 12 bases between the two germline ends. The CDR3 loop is CAWGVRADTQYF. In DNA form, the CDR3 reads TGTGCCTGGGGGGTAAGAGCGGATACGCAGTATTTT.

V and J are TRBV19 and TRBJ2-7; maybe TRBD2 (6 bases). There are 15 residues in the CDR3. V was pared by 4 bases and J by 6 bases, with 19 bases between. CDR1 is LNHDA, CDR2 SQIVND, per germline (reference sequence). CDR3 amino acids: CASSTRDAGSLEQYF. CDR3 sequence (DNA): TGTGCCAGTAGTACGCGGGATGCCGGAAGTCTCGAGCAGTACTTC.

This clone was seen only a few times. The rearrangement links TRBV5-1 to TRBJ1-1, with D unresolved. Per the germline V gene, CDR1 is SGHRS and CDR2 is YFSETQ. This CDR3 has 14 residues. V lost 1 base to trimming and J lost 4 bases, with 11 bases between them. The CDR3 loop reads CASSLSSGITEAFF. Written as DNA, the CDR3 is TGCGCCAGCAGCTTGAGTAGCGGAATCACTGAAGCTTTCTTT.

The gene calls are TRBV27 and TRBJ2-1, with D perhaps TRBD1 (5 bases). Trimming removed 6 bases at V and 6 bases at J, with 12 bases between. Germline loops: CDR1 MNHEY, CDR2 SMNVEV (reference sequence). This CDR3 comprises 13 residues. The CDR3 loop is CASSATDSNEQFF. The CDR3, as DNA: TGTGCCAGCAGCGCGACAGATTCCAATGAGCAGTTCTTC.

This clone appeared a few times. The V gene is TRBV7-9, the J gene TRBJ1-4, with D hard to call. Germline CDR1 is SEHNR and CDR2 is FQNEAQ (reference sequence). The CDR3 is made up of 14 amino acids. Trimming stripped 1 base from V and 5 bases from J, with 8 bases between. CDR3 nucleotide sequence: TGTGCCAGCAGCTTAGACAGATTGAATGAAAAACTGTTTTTT. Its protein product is CASSLDRLNEKLFF.

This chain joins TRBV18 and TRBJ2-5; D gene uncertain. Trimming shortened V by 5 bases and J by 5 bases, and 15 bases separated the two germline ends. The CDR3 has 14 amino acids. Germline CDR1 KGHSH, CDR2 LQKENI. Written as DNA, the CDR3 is TGTGCCAGCTCAACCGCGACGGGCCCGGAGACCCAGTACTTC. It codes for CASSTATGPETQYF.

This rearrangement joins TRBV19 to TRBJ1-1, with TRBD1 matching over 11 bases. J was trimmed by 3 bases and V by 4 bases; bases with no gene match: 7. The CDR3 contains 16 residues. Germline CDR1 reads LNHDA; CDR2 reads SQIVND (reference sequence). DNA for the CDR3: TGTGCCAGTAGTACGGGACAGGGGGGAGCAGACACTGAAGCTTTCTTT. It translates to CASSTGQGGADTEAFF.

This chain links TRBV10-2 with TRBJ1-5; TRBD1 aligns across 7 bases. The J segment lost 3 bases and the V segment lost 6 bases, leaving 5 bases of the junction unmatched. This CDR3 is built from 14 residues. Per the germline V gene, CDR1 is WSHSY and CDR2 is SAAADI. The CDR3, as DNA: TGCGCCAGCAGCGAGACAGGGTACAATCAGCCCCAGCATTTT. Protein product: CASSETGYNQPQHF.

CDR3 coding DNA: TGCAGCGTTGTGGGGTTACAGGGGGACCAAATAGATACGCAGTATTTT. Amino acid sequence: CSVVGLQGDQIDTQYF. V and J are TRBV29-1 and TRBJ2-3; 8 nucleotides line up with TRBD1. J gave up 5 bases and V 4 bases, and 14 bases lay outside the gene matches. The CDR3 runs 16 residues. Germline-derived CDR1 and CDR2 are SQVTM and ANQGSEA.

The CDR3 loop reads CASRAQGPREAFF. CDR3 DNA: TGTGCCAGCCGTGCCCAGGGTCCCCGAGAAGCTTTCTTT. V gene TRBV19 combines with J gene TRBJ1-1; TRBD1 might be the D (5 bases). From germline, CDR1 is LNHDA and CDR2 SQIVND (reference sequence). V lost 9 bases and J lost 8, with 19 bases in between. The CDR3 length is 13 residues.

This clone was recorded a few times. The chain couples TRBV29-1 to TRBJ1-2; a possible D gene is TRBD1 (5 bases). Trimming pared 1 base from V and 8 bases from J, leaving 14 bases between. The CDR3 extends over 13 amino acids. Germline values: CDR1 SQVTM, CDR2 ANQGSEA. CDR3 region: CSVEGRQGGGYTF. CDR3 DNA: TGCAGCGTTGAAGGGAGGCAGGGTGGCGGCTACACCTTC.

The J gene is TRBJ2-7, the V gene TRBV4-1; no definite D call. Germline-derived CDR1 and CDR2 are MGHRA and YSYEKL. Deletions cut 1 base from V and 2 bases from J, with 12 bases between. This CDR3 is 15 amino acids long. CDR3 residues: CASSQVLTDAYEQYF. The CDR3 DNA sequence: TGCGCCAGCAGCCAAGTGCTCACGGACGCCTACGAGCAGTACTTC.

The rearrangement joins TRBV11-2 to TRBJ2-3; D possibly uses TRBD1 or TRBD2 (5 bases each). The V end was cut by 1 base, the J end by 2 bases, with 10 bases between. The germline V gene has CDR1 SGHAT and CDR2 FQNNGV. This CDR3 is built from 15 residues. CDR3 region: CASSLGGADTDTQYF. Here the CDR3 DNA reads TGTGCCAGCAGCTTAGGAGGGGCGGACACAGATACGCAGTATTTT.

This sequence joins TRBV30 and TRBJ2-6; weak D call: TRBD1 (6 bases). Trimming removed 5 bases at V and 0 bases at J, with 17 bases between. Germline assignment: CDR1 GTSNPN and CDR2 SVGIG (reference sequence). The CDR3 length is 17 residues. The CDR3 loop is CAWVNRVRGSGANVLTF. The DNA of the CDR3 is TGTGCCTGGGTAAACAGGGTTCGCGGCTCTGGGGCCAACGTCCTGACTTTC.

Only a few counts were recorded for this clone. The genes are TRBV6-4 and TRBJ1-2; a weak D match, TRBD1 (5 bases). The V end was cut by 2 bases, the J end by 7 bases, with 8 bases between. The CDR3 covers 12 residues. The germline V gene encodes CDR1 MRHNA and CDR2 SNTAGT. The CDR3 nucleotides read TGTGCCAGCAGTGACGGGGCCTTTGGCTACACCTTC. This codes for CASSDGAFGYTF.

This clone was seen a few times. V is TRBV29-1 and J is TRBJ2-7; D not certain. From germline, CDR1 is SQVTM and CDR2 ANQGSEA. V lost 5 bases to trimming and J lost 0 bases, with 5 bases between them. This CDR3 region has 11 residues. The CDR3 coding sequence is TGCAGCGTTACGGTCTCCTACGAGCAGTACTTC. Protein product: CSVTVSYEQYF.

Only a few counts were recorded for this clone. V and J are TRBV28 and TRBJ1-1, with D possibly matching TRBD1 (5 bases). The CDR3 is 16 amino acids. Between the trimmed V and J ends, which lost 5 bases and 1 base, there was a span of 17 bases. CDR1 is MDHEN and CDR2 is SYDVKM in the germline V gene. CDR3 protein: CASSTSIGAENTEAFF. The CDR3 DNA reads TGTGCCAGCAGTACGTCTATCGGGGCGGAGAACACTGAAGCTTTCTTT.

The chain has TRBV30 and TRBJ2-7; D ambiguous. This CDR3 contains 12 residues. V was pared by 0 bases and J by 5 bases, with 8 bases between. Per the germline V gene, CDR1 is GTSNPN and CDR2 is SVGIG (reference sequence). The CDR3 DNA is TGTGCCTGGAGTGTAAACAGAGACGAGCAGTACTTC. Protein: CAWSVNRDEQYF. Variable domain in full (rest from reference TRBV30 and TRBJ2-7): SQTIHQWPATLVQPVGSPLSLECTVEGTSNPNLYWYRQAAGRGLQLLFYSVGIGQISSEVPQNLSASRPQDRQFILSSKKLLLSDSGFYLCAWSVNRDEQYFGPGTRLTVT.

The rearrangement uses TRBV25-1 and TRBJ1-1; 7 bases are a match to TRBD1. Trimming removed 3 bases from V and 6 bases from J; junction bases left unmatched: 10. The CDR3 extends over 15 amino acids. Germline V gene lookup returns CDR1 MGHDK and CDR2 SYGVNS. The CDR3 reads CASSDYDTGDPEAFF. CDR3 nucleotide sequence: TGTGCCAGCAGTGATTACGACACAGGGGACCCTGAAGCTTTCTTT. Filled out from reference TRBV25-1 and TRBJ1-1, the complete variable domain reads EADIYQTPRYLVIGTGKKITLECSQTMGHDKMYWYQQDPGMELHLIHYSYGVNSTEKGDLSSESTVSRIRTEHFPLTLESARPSHTSQYLCASSDYDTGDPEAFFGQGTRLTVV.

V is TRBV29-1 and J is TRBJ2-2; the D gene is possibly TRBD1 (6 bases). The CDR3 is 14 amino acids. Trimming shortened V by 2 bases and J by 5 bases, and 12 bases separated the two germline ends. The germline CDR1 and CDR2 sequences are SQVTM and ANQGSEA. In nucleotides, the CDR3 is TGCAGCGTTGAACCATACACAGGGACCGGGGAGCTGTTTTTT. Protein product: CSVEPYTGTGELFF.

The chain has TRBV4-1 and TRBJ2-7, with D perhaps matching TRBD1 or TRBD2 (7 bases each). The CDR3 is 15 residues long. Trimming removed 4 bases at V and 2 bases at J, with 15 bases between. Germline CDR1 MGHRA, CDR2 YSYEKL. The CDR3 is CASSRQAGQTYEQYF. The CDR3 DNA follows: TGCGCCAGCAGCCGGCAAGCGGGACAGACCTACGAGCAGTACTTC.

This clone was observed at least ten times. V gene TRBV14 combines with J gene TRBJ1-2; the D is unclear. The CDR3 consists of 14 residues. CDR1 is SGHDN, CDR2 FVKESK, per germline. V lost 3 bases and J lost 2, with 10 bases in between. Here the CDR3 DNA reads TGTGCCAGCAGCCATGGGGATCTCAACTATGGCTACACCTTC. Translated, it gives CASSHGDLNYGYTF. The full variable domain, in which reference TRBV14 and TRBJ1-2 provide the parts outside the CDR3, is EAGVTQFPSHSVIEKGQTVTLRCDPISGHDNLYWYRRVMGKEIKFLLHFVKESKQDESGMPNNRFLAERTGGTYSTLKVQPAELEDSGVYFCASSHGDLNYGYTFGSGTRLTVV.